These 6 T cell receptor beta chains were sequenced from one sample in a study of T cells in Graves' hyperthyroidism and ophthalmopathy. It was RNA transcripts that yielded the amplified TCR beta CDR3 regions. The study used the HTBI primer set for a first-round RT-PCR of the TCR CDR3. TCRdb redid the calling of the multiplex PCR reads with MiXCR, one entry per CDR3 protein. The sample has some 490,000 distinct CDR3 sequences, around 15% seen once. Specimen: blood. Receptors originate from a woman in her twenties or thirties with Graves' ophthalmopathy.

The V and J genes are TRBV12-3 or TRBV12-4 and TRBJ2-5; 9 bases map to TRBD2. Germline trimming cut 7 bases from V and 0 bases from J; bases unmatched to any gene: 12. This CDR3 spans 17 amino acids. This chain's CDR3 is CASTDSGSPNYQETQYF. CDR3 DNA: TGTGCCAGCACCGATAGCGGGAGCCCAAATTACCAAGAGACCCAGTACTTC.

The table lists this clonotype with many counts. In DNA form, the CDR3 reads TGTGCCAGCAGTTTATTTAGGGACAACTACAATGAGCAGTTCTTC. Translated, it gives CASSLFRDNYNEQFF. This chain connects TRBV28 to TRBJ2-1, with D possibly being TRBD1 (6 bases). The CDR3 is 15 residues long. Trimming cost V 1 base and J 3 bases, with 10 bases left between them. Per the germline V gene, CDR1 is MDHEN and CDR2 is SYDVKM.

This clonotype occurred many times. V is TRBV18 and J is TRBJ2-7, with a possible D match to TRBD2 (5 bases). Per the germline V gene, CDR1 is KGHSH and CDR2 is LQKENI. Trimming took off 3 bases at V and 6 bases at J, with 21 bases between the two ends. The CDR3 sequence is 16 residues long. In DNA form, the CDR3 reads TGTGCCAGCTCACCGATCGGGATTCATACGAGTGGCGAGCAGTACTTC. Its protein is CASSPIGIHTSGEQYF.

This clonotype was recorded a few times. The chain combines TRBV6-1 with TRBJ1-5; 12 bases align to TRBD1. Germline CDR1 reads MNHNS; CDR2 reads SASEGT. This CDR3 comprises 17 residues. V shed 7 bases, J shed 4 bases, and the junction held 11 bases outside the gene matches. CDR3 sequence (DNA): TGTGCCAGCAAATCCGGGACAGGGGGCGTAGGGAATCAGCCCCAGCATTTT. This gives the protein CASKSGTGGVGNQPQHF.

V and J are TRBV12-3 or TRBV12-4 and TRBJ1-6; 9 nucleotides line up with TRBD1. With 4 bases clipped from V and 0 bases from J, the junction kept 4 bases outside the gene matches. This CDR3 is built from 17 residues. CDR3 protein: CASSSGTGSSYNSPLHF. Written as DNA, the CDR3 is TGTGCCAGCAGTTCCGGGACAGGGAGCTCCTATAATTCACCCCTCCACTTT.

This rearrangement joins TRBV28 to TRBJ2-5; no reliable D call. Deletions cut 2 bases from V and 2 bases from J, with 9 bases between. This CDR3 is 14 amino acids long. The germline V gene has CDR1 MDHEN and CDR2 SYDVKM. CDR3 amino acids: CASSLRSLQETQYF. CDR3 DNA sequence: TGTGCCAGCAGTTTAAGGTCCCTACAAGAGACCCAGTACTTC.